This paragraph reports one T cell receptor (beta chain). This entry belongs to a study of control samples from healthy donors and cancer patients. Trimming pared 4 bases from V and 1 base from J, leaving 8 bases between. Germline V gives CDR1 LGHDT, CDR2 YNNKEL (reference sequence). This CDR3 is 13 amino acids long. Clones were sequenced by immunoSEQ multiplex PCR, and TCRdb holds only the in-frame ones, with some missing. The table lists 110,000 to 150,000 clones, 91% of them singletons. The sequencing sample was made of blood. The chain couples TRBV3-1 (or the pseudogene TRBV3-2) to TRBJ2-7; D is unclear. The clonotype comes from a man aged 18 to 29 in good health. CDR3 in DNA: TGTGCCAGCAGCCCGGACGGATCCTACGAGCAGTACTTC. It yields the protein CASSPDGSYEQYF.